This TCR beta chain stems from a study of cytomegalovirus exposure and HLA in healthy donors (dated by TCRdb to 2015 to 2018). General notes on the study: An earlier analysis of some 550 of the donors reported about 290 Gb of sequence data and approximately 110 million unique TCR beta sequences from about 179 million T cells. An early release covering roughly 640 HLA-typed donors comprised roughly 300 gigabases of sequencing data and around 85 million unique TCR sequences. Of the roughly 400 genotyped donors, over 80% were placed in the genetic ancestry cluster associated with self-reported Caucasian donors. The study aimed to test whether signatures of past pathogen exposure could be identified by cataloging public T cell receptors. The study profiled the T cell repertoires of hundreds of subjects by immunosequencing and related them to cytomegalovirus serostatus. A separate validation cohort of 100 to 150 different subjects was used in addition to the approximately 670-subject first cohort. High-throughput TCR immunosequencing, statistical association of individual TCRs with disease status, and machine learning were combined to predict cytomegalovirus infection status. A later analysis re-analyzed previously published TCR beta repertoires from roughly 630 donors and added high-resolution HLA genotyping to study TCR occurrence patterns. The later analysis used no new phenotypic data to find candidate immune exposures, relying instead on TCR beta sequences and their occurrence across donors. An earlier analysis of some 500 of the donors used high-throughput TCR beta sequencing to judge whether each TCR beta V gene segment behaved as functional or pseudogenic. Donor age, sex, ethnicity and CMV serostatus were collected together with the repertoire data. A later genetic analysis used genome-wide SNP genotypes for about 55% of the 666 donors, treating that subset as a discovery cohort. Every discovery cohort repertoire had been produced on one sequencing platform. Both class I and class II loci were covered by HLA typing, at four-digit resolution. The number of donors typed differed by locus, with 629-630 for A, B, C, DRB1 and DQB1, 522 for DQA1, over 600 for DPA1, and roughly 450 for DPB1. Roughly 5 DR-DQ haplotypes were treated as single units for association and clustering because of strong linkage in the cohort. Among around 400 genotyped donors of the cohort, an average of around 220,000 unique TCR beta nucleotide sequences was sequenced per donor, of which approximately 18% were non-productive.

The CDR3 runs 15 residues from the cysteine to the phenylalanine. The sequence is cut down to CDR3 DNA, 45 bases in frame from base 1. Germline trimming amounts to 2 bases on V and 6 bases on J, with 6 as the count of junction bases outside the gene matches. CDR1 and CDR2, per the germline V gene, are SGHRS and YFSETQ. The study at large found these results: Some IMGT-functional V segments, including TRBV6-2 and TRBV6-3, could not be distinguished by the 87-base-pair reads and were therefore excluded. A further reported finding was that TCR beta sequences accurately predicted the HLA-A and HLA-B alleles for most subjects in the first cohort. An association between a missense DCLRE1C variant and V-gene and J-gene trimming of TCR beta chains was found in a later genetic analysis and replicated in an independent cohort. In a later analysis, HLA-associated TCR beta chains showed more clonal expansion and lower generation probabilities than non-associated chains that were equally common. In a later analysis, the rate of TCR association differed among HLA loci, with DRB1 alleles having the most associated TCRs and HLA-C alleles having the fewest. When HLA alleles, especially DR and DQ, strongly co-occurred, TCR associations were difficult to assign to individual alleles. In both the original and validation cohorts, the classifier was reported to diagnose cytomegalovirus status with high specificity and sensitivity. In vitro tests confirmed that a few of the cytomegalovirus-associated TCR beta chains recognize cytomegalovirus antigens. Most TCR sequences were seen in very few donors, while some public TCRs were found in many individuals. A cluster of highly shared sequence variants was judged likely to represent a technical artifact of the sequencing pipeline. A later genetic analysis reported fewer N-insertions in productive TCRs among donors in an Asian-associated ancestry cluster than the roughly 700-donor mean. Because HLA typing was missing for some donors at each locus, association tests included only the typed subset. A later analysis associated around 16,000 TCR beta sequences with specific HLA alleles at a false discovery rate of 0.05. CMV serostatus was the only immune exposure information available for the cohort. In this cohort, only TCR beta chains were sequenced, and detectable features were limited by the absence of alpha or paired-chain data. The authors suggested that the approach could potentially be extended to other disease states and immunological phenotypes. In an earlier analysis of about 600 of the donors, most TCR beta V segments appeared in productive rearrangements about 87% or about 30% of the time, broadly matching IMGT annotations. In a later analysis, several top co-occurrence clusters were reported to appear linked to parvovirus B19, influenza, CMV and Epstein-Barr virus. Seventeen rarely observed V segments, including chromosome 9 orphons, were excluded from the earlier analysis of some 590 of the donors because counts were too low. The study listed 164 TCR beta chains as associated with cytomegalovirus. Linkage disequilibrium might explain the correlated functional status among segregating V segments, but an unknown experimental factor could not be excluded. A later analysis found that most CMV-associated TCR beta chains appeared HLA-restricted, with HLA associations seemingly driven largely by CMV exposure. Presence/absence analyses assumed roughly uniform sequencing depth across donors, an assumption that may not hold.

Receptor amplification or capture employed the immunoSEQ multiplex PCR assay. For the multiplex PCR, a mixture combining 60 forward primers for TCR Vbeta segments and 13 reverse primers for TCR Jbeta segments was used. The CDR3 region of rearranged TCR beta genes was amplified from genomic DNA with a multiplex PCR assay. Amplified TCR beta libraries were sequenced as 87-base-pair reads on the Illumina HiSeq System. The authors' analysis ran thus. A later analysis tallied 75 million to 85 million unique TCR beta chains across the 666 repertoires, and around 12 million of those chains were shared by two or more donors. To remove PCR and sequencing errors, raw reads were error-corrected and collapsed into unique sequences using a nearest-neighbor algorithm that merged closely related sequences. To assign V, D and J gene segments, CDR3 sequences were aligned to IMGT reference sequences. Each retained sequence needed at least a six-nucleotide match to both a V gene segment and a J gene segment. A rearrangement was called productive if the CDR3 had no stop codons and remained in frame with V and J, and every other rearrangement was called non-productive. CDR3 was defined by IMGT convention, running from the second conserved V-encoded cysteine to the conserved J-encoded phenylalanine. The earlier analysis of about 570 of the donors excluded any sequence lacking an unambiguous match to a single V gene segment. In an earlier analysis of 587 of the donors, a V segment was called functional when productive rearrangements were above 56.7%, and segregating when the standard deviation between donors exceeded 5%. To diagnose cytomegalovirus status from the catalog of TCR beta chain sequences, a statistical classification framework was built. V and J gene assignment, in a later analysis, came from comparing TCR nucleotide sequences with IMGT/GENE-DB human TR gene sequences. The TCRdist pipeline was used in a later analysis to assign CDR3 sequences and most-parsimonious VDJ recombination scenarios. In a later analysis, each TCR beta chain was defined by its CDR3 amino acid sequence together with its V-gene family, and reads without a unique V-gene family were excluded. To address suspected cross-contamination and a sequencing artifact, a later analysis removed under 600 highly shared, low-generation-probability nucleotide sequences. For each public chain, a later analysis derived a clonal expansion index from normalized ranks of inferred template counts within each repertoire. A later analysis computed generation probabilities with a VDJ recombination model fitted to out-of-frame rearrangements, and checked the results against IGoR. Hypergeometric tests were used in a later analysis to score TCR-TCR, TCR-HLA and TCR-CMV co-occurrence, with a repertoire-size bias correction applied to the TCR pairs. A later analysis estimated false discovery rates by permuting HLA or CMV assignments 20 times. A later analysis grouped co-occurring TCRs with DBSCAN, adding TCRdist sequence similarity when clustering within HLA-allele-positive subsets. For co-occurrence clustering, repertoires with fewer than 30,000 or more than 120,000 public chains were excluded, along with roughly five repertoires with anomalous nucleotide sharing. This is the immuneACCESS table as TCRdb keeps it, with only in-frame sequences that have V and J called. A part of the clones is gone; compared with another copy, unresolved V genes explain less than half, and the rest is unexplained. Clone size and the V and J calls come from that table; the DNA yielded D and trimming. Present in this sample are approximately 200,000 clones, about 79% of which were seen just once. The biggest ten clones account for around 1.8% of the sample.

Comments on this clone: Its cognate antigen has yet to be identified. No base quality values were provided; no much bigger clone lies one nucleotide off.

The cohort was made up of 500 to 850 healthy bone marrow donors. At the time of sampling, all cohort members were nominally healthy, though unrecorded immune exposures were likely present. The donor was CMV seronegative and was included in the group of over 300 seronegative cohort members. A peripheral blood sample was provided by each donor, and peripheral blood mononuclear cells were used for TCR beta sequencing. The Qiagen DNeasy Blood Extraction Kit was used to extract genomic DNA from the blood cell samples. Material: PBMCs. The chain was built from TRBV5-1 and TRBJ2-2; 8 nucleotides in the junction match TRBD2. The receptor was derived from a man between 18 and 35 years old in good health and CMV-seronegative. CDR3 protein: CASSFPSGYSGELFF. The DNA sequence is TGCGCCAGCAGCTTTCCTAGCGGGTATTCCGGGGAGCTGTTTTTT.